Following are 32 T cell receptor beta chains from one sample sequenced in a study of blood T cell repertoires in COVID-19 (dated by TCRdb to the early 2020s). Libraries were constructed by the immunoSEQ multiplex PCR assay. TCRdb obtained this table from immuneACCESS and retained in-frame rearrangements with V and J assigned. These tables miss some clones; where compared with another copy, unresolved V genes account for less than half of the shortfall, and the remainder is unexplained. Present in this sample are around 240,000 clones, about 85% of which were seen just once. More than 0.75% of the sample goes to the ten largest clones. Sequencing was performed on peripheral blood. Every receptor here comes from a man aged 35 to 55 with acute or convalescent COVID-19.

The CDR3: CASSVWEGTEAFF. CDR3 DNA: TGTGCCAGTAGTGTTTGGGAGGGAACTGAAGCTTTCTTT. This chain connects TRBV19 to TRBJ1-1; D remains unclear. V was trimmed by 5 bases and J by 5 bases, leaving 12 bases between them. The CDR3 loop spans 13 amino acids. Germline values: CDR1 LNHDA, CDR2 SQIVND (reference sequence).

The CDR3 here is CASSLSGGEGRFLNTEAFF. The DNA of the CDR3 is TGTGCCAGCAGTTTAAGCGGAGGGGAGGGCCGGTTTCTCAACACTGAAGCTTTCTTT. The chain uses TRBV28 and TRBJ1-1, with a weak D call TRBD1 (5 bases). V was cut by 2 bases and J by 2 bases, with 24 bases left in between. The length of the CDR3 is 19 residues. Germline V gene lookup returns CDR1 MDHEN and CDR2 SYDVKM.

The chain couples TRBV7-2 to TRBJ1-1; D is unresolved. Germline V lookup: CDR1 SGHTA, CDR2 FQGNSA. The V gene lost 2 bases and the J gene lost 1 base, with 14 bases spanning the gap. The CDR3 covers 16 residues. CDR3 residues: CASSLTTLRGNTEAFF. CDR3 sequence (DNA): TGTGCCAGCAGCTTAACTACCCTCCGGGGGAACACTGAAGCTTTCTTT.

This clone came up many times. The chain recombines TRBV3-1 (or the pseudogene TRBV3-2) with TRBJ1-6; D perhaps matches TRBD1 (5 bases). Germline V gives CDR1 LGHDT, CDR2 YNNKEL (reference sequence). Deletions cut 2 bases from V and 4 bases from J, with 9 bases between. The CDR3 is 15 residues long. The CDR3 spells CASSQKTGYNSPLHF. DNA of the CDR3: TGTGCCAGCAGCCAAAAAACAGGTTATAATTCACCCCTCCACTTT.

The V gene is TRBV2, the J gene TRBJ1-4, with 9 bases fitting TRBD1. CDR3 length equals 14 residues. Germline-derived CDR1 and CDR2 are SNHLY and FYNNEI. Trimming removed 6 bases from V and 7 bases from J; junction bases left unmatched: 6. The CDR3 DNA reads TGTGCCAGCAGGATCCGGGACAGGGTTGAAAAACTGTTTTTT. It codes for CASRIRDRVEKLFF.

V gene TRBV7-2 combines with J gene TRBJ1-5, with D perhaps TRBD1 (5 bases). The CDR3 runs to 14 residues. The V gene lost 7 bases and the J gene lost 2 bases, with 12 bases spanning the gap. The V gene's germline CDR1 is SGHTA and CDR2 FQGNSA. This CDR3 reads CASIDSSGNQPQHF. CDR3 DNA sequence: TGTGCCAGCATCGACAGTTCGGGCAATCAGCCCCAGCATTTT.

The gene calls are TRBV19 and TRBJ1-1; no clear D. Per germline, CDR1 LNHDA and CDR2 SQIVND (reference sequence). There are 11 residues in the CDR3. V lost 11 bases and J lost 8, with 15 bases in between. CDR3 DNA sequence: TGTGCCGTCTATGACTCATTAGAAGCTTTCTTT. Protein sequence: CAVYDSLEAFF.

This rearrangement joins TRBV5-1 to TRBJ1-2; the match to TRBD1 covers 10 bases. Germline V gives CDR1 SGHRS, CDR2 YFSETQ. This CDR3 comprises 17 residues. V was pared by 4 bases and J by 6 bases, with 15 bases of the junction left unmatched. The CDR3 coding sequence is TGCGCCAGCAGCCCCGGGACAGGGGCAACATCCGTTGATGGCTACACCTTC. It is translated as CASSPGTGATSVDGYTF.

The rearrangement joins TRBV18 to TRBJ2-2; the match to TRBD1 covers 8 bases. V lost 6 bases and J lost 5; bases outside the gene matches: 5. Germline V CDR1 and CDR2: KGHSH, LQKENI. The CDR3 totals 14 residues. The CDR3 coding sequence is TGTGCCAGCTCCCCGGACAGGGTGACCGGGGAGCTGTTTTTT. Residues: CASSPDRVTGELFF.

The rearrangement uses TRBV6-5 and TRBJ2-7; TRBD2 agrees at 8 bases. Germline V CDR1 and CDR2: MNHEY, SVGAGI. The CDR3 is 14 residues long. V was clipped by 8 bases and J by 1 base; unmatched bases: 7. CDR3 in DNA: TGTGCCAGCTCTCTTCAGCGGGGGTCCTACGAGCAGTACTTC. Its protein product is CASSLQRGSYEQYF.

The genes are TRBV19 and TRBJ1-4; 8 bases fit TRBD1. V was pared by 3 bases and J by 5 bases, with 5 bases of the junction left unmatched. Germline V gene data show CDR1 as LNHDA and CDR2 as SQIVND (reference sequence). The CDR3 sequence is 15 residues long. CDR3 region: CASSISAGGNEKLFF. DNA for the CDR3: TGTGCCAGTAGTATCTCGGCAGGGGGCAATGAAAAACTGTTTTTT.

This clone was seen only once. The V gene is TRBV5-5, the J gene TRBJ2-1; D gene unclear. The CDR3 covers 11 residues. CDR1 and CDR2 (germline): SGHKS, YYEKEE (reference sequence). Trimming pared 4 bases from V and 9 bases from J, leaving 8 bases between. In nucleotides, the CDR3 is TGTGCCAGCAGCCTCTTGCGTGAGCAGTTCTTC. Its translation is CASSLLREQFF.

The V call is TRBV9, the J call TRBJ2-5; TRBD2 agrees at 13 bases. From germline, CDR1 is SGDLS and CDR2 YYNGEE. The V gene end was trimmed by 4 bases and the J gene end by 5 bases; junction bases not matched to a gene: 14. The CDR3 totals 18 residues. The CDR3 is CASSSRTSGGVWMETQYF. The CDR3 nucleotides are TGTGCCAGCAGCTCCAGGACTAGCGGGGGAGTTTGGATGGAGACCCAGTACTTC.

V usage is TRBV28 and J usage is TRBJ2-3, with 7 bases matching TRBD2. Germline V gene lookup returns CDR1 MDHEN and CDR2 SYDVKM. This CDR3 has 18 residues. V shed 7 bases and J 2 bases; nucleotides not matched to a gene: 18. The CDR3, as DNA: TGTGCCAGCACCCGGCAGTGGGGCGGGGGTCGGAACACAGATACGCAGTATTTT. This translates into CASTRQWGGGRNTDTQYF. The full variable domain, rest sourced from reference TRBV28 and TRBJ2-3, is DVKVTQSSRYLVKRTGEKVFLECVQDMDHENMFWYRQDPGLGLRLIYFSYDVKMKEKGDIPEGYSVSREKKERFSLILESASTNQTSMYLCASTRQWGGGRNTDTQYFGPGTRLTVL.

The chain joins TRBV9 to TRBJ2-2; unclear D gene. The germline V gene encodes CDR1 SGDLS and CDR2 YYNGEE. V was clipped by 0 bases and J by 5 bases, with 8 bases between them. CDR3 size: 14 residues. CDR3 DNA: TGTGCCAGCAGCGTAGGCGTCTGGACCGGGGAGCTGTTTTTT. Translated, it gives CASSVGVWTGELFF.

This chain connects TRBV30 to TRBJ1-2; the D is unclear. The V gene lost 3 bases and the J gene lost 4 bases, with 12 bases spanning the gap. The CDR3 contains 13 residues. Germline CDR1 is GTSNPN and CDR2 is SVGIG (reference sequence). The DNA of the CDR3 is TGTGCCTGGAGCGCTTCCGAGTTCTATGGCTACACCTTC. Its protein is CAWSASEFYGYTF. The variable domain in full, completed from reference TRBV30 and TRBJ1-2, reads SQTIHQWPATLVQPVGSPLSLECTVEGTSNPNLYWYRQAAGRGLQLLFYSVGIGQISSEVPQNLSASRPQDRQFILSSKKLLLSDSGFYLCAWSASEFYGYTFGSGTRLTVV.

Written as DNA, the CDR3 is TGTGCCAGCAGCTTAGACCGACTGGTCCACAATGAGCAGTTCTTC. This sequence encodes CASSLDRLVHNEQFF. The V call is TRBV11-2, the J call TRBJ2-1; D unclear. This CDR3 is built from 15 residues. The germline CDR1 and CDR2 sequences are SGHAT and FQNNGV. Trimming left V 0 bases short and J 5 bases short, with 11 bases between.

Written as DNA, the CDR3 is TGTGCCAGCAGCGACAAGCCTCGATTAGAAGCTTTCTTT. This encodes CASSDKPRLEAFF. The V call is TRBV12-3 or TRBV12-4, the J call TRBJ1-1; D is ambiguous. The CDR3 totals 13 residues. The V end was cut by 6 bases, the J end by 8 bases, with 16 bases between.

This rearrangement joins TRBV6-1 to TRBJ1-1; D remains unclear. CDR3 length equals 14 residues. V lost 2 bases and J 5 bases, leaving 12 bases between the germline ends. Germline CDR1 MNHNS, CDR2 SASEGT. CDR3 amino acids: CASSETHAGTEAFF. CDR3 sequence (DNA): TGTGCCAGCAGTGAAACACACGCGGGTACTGAAGCTTTCTTT.

The chain combines TRBV6-5 with TRBJ2-3, with 7 bases that match TRBD2. V lost 4 bases and J lost 0; bases outside the gene matches: 7. This CDR3 is 16 amino acids long. Germline V lookup: CDR1 MNHEY, CDR2 SVGAGI. The CDR3 sequence: CASSSGLPLSTDTQYF. The DNA for the CDR3 is TGTGCCAGCAGTTCGGGACTACCCCTCAGCACAGATACGCAGTATTTT.

DNA for the CDR3: TGTGCCAGTAGTATATTCCCGGCAGGGGGGAACTATGGCTACACCTTC. Its protein is CASSIFPAGGNYGYTF. The chain carries TRBV19 and TRBJ1-2, with 7 bases lining up with TRBD1. CDR1 is LNHDA, CDR2 SQIVND, per germline (reference sequence). The CDR3 loop spans 16 amino acids. The trim removed 2 bases at V and 2 bases at J, leaving 8 bases unmatched.

This clone was observed a single time. CDR3 region: CAWDGDRSADTQYF. The DNA for the CDR3 is TGTGCCTGGGATGGGGACAGGAGTGCAGATACGCAGTATTTT. The chain recombines TRBV30 with TRBJ2-3; TRBD1 agrees at 8 bases. V was clipped by 5 bases and J by 4 bases; unmatched bases: 8. CDR1 GTSNPN and CDR2 SVGIG come from the germline V gene (reference sequence). CDR3 length: 14 residues.

The chain combines TRBV7-2 with TRBJ1-4; 10 nucleotides align to TRBD1. Germline V gives CDR1 SGHTA, CDR2 FQGNSA. V shed 4 bases and J 8 bases; nucleotides not matched to a gene: 7. This CDR3 comprises 15 residues. CDR3 protein: CASSWTGGIGEKLFF. The CDR3 region has the DNA TGTGCCAGCAGCTGGACAGGGGGGATCGGCGAAAAACTGTTTTTT.

This rearrangement joins TRBV5-5 to TRBJ2-1, with D unclear. Germline V gene lookup returns CDR1 SGHKS and CDR2 YYEKEE (reference sequence). V lost 0 bases and J lost 8, with 9 bases in between. This CDR3 spans 13 amino acids. The CDR3: CASSLAVRDEQFF. DNA of the CDR3: TGTGCCAGCAGCTTGGCGGTACGCGATGAGCAGTTCTTC. The full variable domain, completed using reference TRBV5-5 and TRBJ2-1, is DAGVTQSPTHLIKTRGQQVTLRCSPISGHKSVSWYQQVLGQGPQFIFQYYEKEERGRGNFPDRFSARQFPNYSSELNVNALLLGDSALYLCASSLAVRDEQFFGPGTRLTVL.

The rearrangement uses TRBV7-9 and TRBJ1-1; D is possibly TRBD1 (5 bases). Germline V gene lookup returns CDR1 SEHNR and CDR2 FQNEAQ (reference sequence). V was shortened by 5 bases and J by 2 bases, with 12 bases between the two germline ends. This CDR3 is 14 amino acids long. The CDR3 DNA reads as TGTGCCAGCAGCCCCTGGGGGGGAAACACTGAAGCTTTCTTT. The encoded protein is CASSPWGGNTEAFF.

The J gene is TRBJ2-2, the V gene TRBV2; TRBD2 agrees at 9 bases. The CDR3 extends over 14 amino acids. Looked up from germline, CDR1 is SNHLY and CDR2 is FYNNEI. J gave up 5 bases and V 5 bases, and 3 bases lay outside the gene matches. As DNA, the CDR3 is TGTGCCAGCAGTCCGGGACTAGCAACCGGGGAGCTGTTTTTT. Translation: CASSPGLATGELFF.

This clone has just one count. The chain's CDR3 is CASSPSDSSNQPQHF. CDR3 DNA sequence: TGTGCCAGCAGTCCCTCGGACTCAAGCAATCAGCCCCAGCATTTT. The chain combines TRBV25-1 with TRBJ1-5; D call uncertain. Germline V CDR1 and CDR2: MGHDK, SYGVNS. The V end lost 5 bases, the J end lost 1 base, and 12 bases lay between the germline ends. This CDR3 is 15 amino acids long.

The chain employs TRBV6-1 and TRBJ2-2; D not certain. CDR1 and CDR2 from the germline V gene are MNHNS and SASEGT. Trimming removed 0 bases at V and 8 bases at J, with 7 bases between. CDR3 length: 13 amino acids. The DNA of the CDR3 is TGTGCCAGCAGTGAAGCGGTACGGGGGGAGCTGTTTTTT. Encoded protein: CASSEAVRGELFF.

The rearrangement links TRBV6-2 or TRBV6-3 to TRBJ2-2; the D gene is possibly TRBD2 (5 bases). Germline CDR1 MNHEY, CDR2 SVGEGT. V was pared by 5 bases and J by 4 bases, with 11 bases between. The CDR3 loop spans 14 amino acids. CDR3 nucleotides: TGTGCCAGCAGTCCCCGGACTCTCACCGGGGAGCTGTTTTTT. This translates into CASSPRTLTGELFF.

The count of this clone is one. The chain has TRBV29-1 and TRBJ1-2; unclear D gene. With 4 bases removed from V and 4 bases from J, the gap between germline ends came to 13 bases. Germline V gives CDR1 SQVTM, CDR2 ANQGSEA. The CDR3 length is 13 residues. The CDR3 DNA is TGCAGCGTTGTTCCCCCAGGAAGCTATGGCTACACCTTC. Translation gives CSVVPPGSYGYTF.

As concerns this clone: Other nucleotide sequences in the sample specify the same CDR3. V and J are TRBV9 and TRBJ2-2; D unclear. V was clipped by 2 bases and J by 7 bases, with 3 bases between them. This CDR3 is 11 amino acids long. Looked up from germline, CDR1 is SGDLS and CDR2 is YYNGEE. The DNA for the CDR3 is TGTGCCAGCAGCGTCAGCGGGGAGCTGTTTTTT. Translation: CASSVSGELFF.

This chain uses TRBV4-2 with TRBJ2-5; 7 nucleotides match TRBD2. V lost 0 bases, J lost 2 bases, and 6 bases stayed unmatched. This CDR3 contains 16 residues. Per the germline V gene, CDR1 is LGHNA and CDR2 is YNFKEQ. The CDR3 DNA sequence: TGTGCCAGCAGCCAAGAATGGGCGGGGGTGCAAGAGACCCAGTACTTC. Encoded protein: CASSQEWAGVQETQYF.